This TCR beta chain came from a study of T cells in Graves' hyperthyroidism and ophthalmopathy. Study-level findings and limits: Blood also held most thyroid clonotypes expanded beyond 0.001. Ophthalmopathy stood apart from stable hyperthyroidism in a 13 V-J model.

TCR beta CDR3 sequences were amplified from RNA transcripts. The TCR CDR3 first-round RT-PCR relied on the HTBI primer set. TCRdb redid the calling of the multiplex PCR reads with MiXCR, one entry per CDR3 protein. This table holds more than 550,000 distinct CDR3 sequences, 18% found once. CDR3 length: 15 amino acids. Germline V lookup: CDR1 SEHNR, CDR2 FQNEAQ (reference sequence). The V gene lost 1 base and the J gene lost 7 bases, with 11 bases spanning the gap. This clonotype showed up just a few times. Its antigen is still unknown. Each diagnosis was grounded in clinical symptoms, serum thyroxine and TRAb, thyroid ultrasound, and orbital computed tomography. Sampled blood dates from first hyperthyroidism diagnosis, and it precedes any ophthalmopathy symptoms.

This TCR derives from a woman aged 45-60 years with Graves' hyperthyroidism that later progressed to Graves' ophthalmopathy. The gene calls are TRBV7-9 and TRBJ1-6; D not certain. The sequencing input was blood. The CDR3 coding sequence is TGTGCCAGCAGCTTAGAGGCGGCGGCAAATTCACCCCTCCACTTT. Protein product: CASSLEAAANSPLHF.